These T cell receptor beta chains were read from a single sample in a study of cytomegalovirus exposure and HLA in healthy donors. Profiling relied on immunoSEQ multiplex PCR, and the TCRdb table lists in-frame clones only, not all of them. The sample has roughly 200,000 clones. Sequencing was performed on PBMCs. The receptor source for this set is a young man in good health and CMV-seronegative. CDR3s include the opening cysteine and the closing phenylalanine or tryptophan. A D gene is named only where the DNA matches it firmly.

V gene: TRBV6-6; D gene: -; J gene: TRBJ2-7; CDR3 DNA: TGTGCCAGCAGTTACGGTGCAGGGGCAGACTACGAGCAGTACTTC; CDR3 protein: CASSYGAGADYEQYF
V gene: TRBV7-2; D gene: TRBD1; J gene: TRBJ2-7; CDR3 DNA: TGTGCCAGCAGCTTAGAAGGACAGGAATTCGACGAGCAGTACTTC; CDR3 protein: CASSLEGQEFDEQYF
V gene: TRBV7-9; D gene: TRBD1; J gene: TRBJ1-1; CDR3 DNA: TGTGCCAGCAGCAAAACAGGGGTGGTCACTGAAGCTTTCTTT; CDR3 protein: CASSKTGVVTEAFF
V gene: TRBV9; D gene: TRBD1; J gene: TRBJ1-1; CDR3 DNA: TGTGCCAGCAGCGTGGGACAGGGATTATGGGACACTGAAGCTTTCTTT; CDR3 protein: CASSVGQGLWDTEAFF
V gene: TRBV13; D gene: TRBD1; J gene: TRBJ1-2; CDR3 DNA: TGTGCCAGCAGCTTAGGGGACAGGGGGCTGCCAGACTATGGCTACACCTTC; CDR3 protein: CASSLGDRGLPDYGYTF
V gene: TRBV11-3; D gene: -; J gene: TRBJ2-1; CDR3 DNA: TGTGCCAGCAGCTTAGGGACAGACAATGAGCAGTTCTTC; CDR3 protein: CASSLGTDNEQFF
V gene: TRBV14; D gene: -; J gene: TRBJ2-1; CDR3 DNA: TGTGCCAGCAGCCAAGATCCGGTGCGGGCTCTCACAAATGAGCAGTTCTTC; CDR3 protein: CASSQDPVRALTNEQFF
V gene: TRBV4-2; D gene: TRBD2; J gene: TRBJ2-1; CDR3 DNA: TGTGCCAGCAGCCAAGAATCAACCGGGACTAGCGGGACGAGCTCCTACAATGAGCAGTTCTTC; CDR3 protein: CASSQESTGTSGTSSYNEQFF
V gene: TRBV6-4; D gene: -; J gene: TRBJ1-1; CDR3 DNA: TGTGCCAGCAGTGACTCCTTGACAGGCCAGAGTTTCTTT; CDR3 protein: CASSDSLTGQSFF
V gene: TRBV20-1; D gene: -; J gene: TRBJ1-2; CDR3 DNA: TGCAGTGCTCCCCCAGGCAGCGGCTACACCTTC; CDR3 protein: CSAPPGSGYTF
V gene: TRBV7-6; D gene: TRBD1; J gene: TRBJ2-5; CDR3 DNA: TGTGCCAGCAGCTTAGGGGACAGGGGATATGAGCAGTACTTC; CDR3 protein: CASSLGDRGYEQYF
V gene: TRBV7-2; D gene: TRBD1; J gene: TRBJ2-3; CDR3 DNA: TGTGCCAGCACCGGAAGGGGGCGAGACACAGATACGCAGTATTTT; CDR3 protein: CASTGRGRDTDTQYF
V gene: TRBV19; D gene: -; J gene: TRBJ1-2; CDR3 DNA: TGTGCCAGTAGTCCCGTCTGGGGCCTAGCTAACTATGGCTACACCTTC; CDR3 protein: CASSPVWGLANYGYTF
V gene: TRBV7-6; D gene: -; J gene: TRBJ2-7; CDR3 DNA: TGTGCCAGCAGCCAGAGGGGGACATTCACCTACGAGCAGTACTTC; CDR3 protein: CASSQRGTFTYEQYF
V gene: TRBV5-1; D gene: -; J gene: TRBJ2-7; CDR3 DNA: TGCGCCAGCAGCTTGGAGGGAGACGCTTCCTTATGGTACTTC; CDR3 protein: CASSLEGDASLWYF
V gene: TRBV9; D gene: TRBD2; J gene: TRBJ2-7; CDR3 DNA: TGTGCCAGCCGACCCGGACTAGCGGGGGACGAGCAGTACTTC; CDR3 protein: CASRPGLAGDEQYF
V gene: TRBV6-5; D gene: -; J gene: TRBJ2-2; CDR3 DNA: TGTGCCAGCAGCTATAGCGGGAACACCGGGGAGCTGTTTTTT; CDR3 protein: CASSYSGNTGELFF
V gene: TRBV6-5; D gene: TRBD2; J gene: TRBJ2-1; CDR3 DNA: TGTGCCAGCAGTTCCCAGACTAGCGGGGGCAATGAGCAGTTCTTC; CDR3 protein: CASSSQTSGGNEQFF
V gene: TRBV13; D gene: TRBD2; J gene: TRBJ2-2; CDR3 DNA: TGTGCCAGCAGCTTTTCCGGCGGGGGGAGCGGGCGGGGCACCGGGGAGCTGTTTTTT; CDR3 protein: CASSFSGGGSGRGTGELFF
V gene: TRBV2; D gene: TRBD1; J gene: TRBJ1-2; CDR3 DNA: TGTGCCAGCAGCGAGGGACAGGGAGAGGTGTATGGCTACACCTTC; CDR3 protein: CASSEGQGEVYGYTF
V gene: TRBV30; D gene: -; J gene: TRBJ2-5; CDR3 DNA: TGTGCCTGGAGTCCCCCCGGGGGGCGCGTGGAGACCCAGTACTTC; CDR3 protein: CAWSPPGGRVETQYF
V gene: TRBV6-1; D gene: -; J gene: TRBJ2-5; CDR3 DNA: TGTGCCAGCAGCGAGGAGACCCAGTACTTC; CDR3 protein: CASSEETQYF
V gene: TRBV5-1; D gene: -; J gene: TRBJ2-7; CDR3 DNA: TGCGCCAGCAGTATTGGAGGTAGTGAGCAGTACTTC; CDR3 protein: CASSIGGSEQYF
V gene: TRBV6-1; D gene: -; J gene: TRBJ2-2; CDR3 DNA: TGTGCCAGCAGTGAGCGGGACCTAGGGACCGGGGAGCTGTTTTTT; CDR3 protein: CASSERDLGTGELFF
V gene: TRBV7-7; D gene: TRBD1; J gene: TRBJ2-2; CDR3 DNA: TGTGCCAGCAGCCAGATACTCCGGACAGGGGACACCGGGGAGCTGTTTTTT; CDR3 protein: CASSQILRTGDTGELFF
V gene: TRBV18; D gene: TRBD1; J gene: TRBJ2-3; CDR3 DNA: TGTGCCAGCTCACCAGGACAGGGGACAGATACGCAGTATTTT; CDR3 protein: CASSPGQGTDTQYF
V gene: TRBV30; D gene: TRBD2; J gene: TRBJ2-1; CDR3 DNA: TGTGCCTGCACCGGGACTAGCGGGAGACGCAATGAGCAGTTCTTC; CDR3 protein: CACTGTSGRRNEQFF
V gene: TRBV2; D gene: -; J gene: TRBJ1-2; CDR3 DNA: TGTGCCAGCAGTGAAGCGGCGGGGTTCTATGGCTACACCTTC; CDR3 protein: CASSEAAGFYGYTF
V gene: TRBV27; D gene: -; J gene: TRBJ2-7; CDR3 DNA: TGTGCCAGCACTCCTAACCCCCGGAGGGAGCAGTACTTC; CDR3 protein: CASTPNPRREQYF
V gene: TRBV7-8; D gene: -; J gene: TRBJ1-3; CDR3 DNA: TGTGCCAGCAGCCTTCGGCAGGGAACCGGAAACACCATATATTTT; CDR3 protein: CASSLRQGTGNTIYF
V gene: TRBV5-8; D gene: TRBD2; J gene: TRBJ2-3; CDR3 DNA: TGTGCCAGCAGCTTGGGAGGTAGCGGGGGCACAGATACGCAGTATTTT; CDR3 protein: CASSLGGSGGTDTQYF
V gene: TRBV5-6; D gene: TRBD1; J gene: TRBJ2-2; CDR3 DNA: TGTGCCAGCAGGAGGGACAGGGACACCGGGGAGCTGTTTTTT; CDR3 protein: CASRRDRDTGELFF